Reported below is one TCR beta chain. Its specificity is not known. These data are taken from a study of PD-1 blockade in mismatch repair-deficient tumors. All patients were mismatch repair deficient, assessed by either PCR or immunohistochemistry. The TCR-sequenced patients were a few responders to pembrolizumab. Measured with immunoSEQ multiplex PCR; TCRdb has only the in-frame clones, and not every one. The sample lists approximately 120,000 clones, 86% occurring once. CDR1 MGHDK and CDR2 SYGVNS come from the germline V gene. The CDR3 extends over 15 amino acids. V was clipped by 2 bases and J by 4 bases; unmatched bases: 6. Notes on the study in general: Tumor-resident clones, often undetectable pretreatment in blood, expanded then contracted after pembrolizumab.

Sequencing used peripheral blood, obtained 44 weeks after starting pembrolizumab. The chain has TRBV25-1 and TRBJ1-2; 8 bases are a match to TRBD1. The source is an adult with mismatch repair-deficient cancer. The CDR3 bases are TGTGCCAGCAGTGAAACCGGACAGGGAGCCTATGGCTACACCTTC. Translation gives CASSETGQGAYGYTF.